These 24 T cell receptor beta chains were sequenced from one sample in a study of blood T cell repertoires in COVID-19. Assay: immunoSEQ multiplex PCR; the TCRdb copy retains only in-frame clones and omits some. The table shows about 200,000 clones, with approximately 89% occurring only once. The sequencing input was peripheral blood. These TCRs come from a middle-aged woman with acute or convalescent COVID-19.

This clone appeared a single time. This chain uses TRBV15 with TRBJ2-1; D gene ambiguous. Per germline, CDR1 LNHNV and CDR2 YYDKDF (reference sequence). This CDR3 is built from 17 residues. Trimming stripped 1 base from V and 10 bases from J, with 23 bases between. CDR3 sequence: CATSRGFVSGLVREQFF. The CDR3 coding sequence is TGTGCCACCAGCAGAGGATTCGTGAGTGGGCTGGTTCGCGAGCAGTTCTTC.

The CDR3 sequence is CASTPLIGQGTNYGYTF. The CDR3 bases are TGTGCCAGCACCCCCCTGATAGGACAGGGGACTAACTATGGCTACACCTTC. The rearrangement uses TRBV27 and TRBJ1-2, with 9 bases lining up with TRBD1. CDR1 MNHEY and CDR2 SMNVEV come from the germline V gene (reference sequence). V was pared by 7 bases and J by 0 bases, with 12 bases of the junction left unmatched. The CDR3 totals 17 residues.

This sequence joins TRBV2 and TRBJ2-5; D is possibly TRBD1 (6 bases). In germline, CDR1 is SNHLY, CDR2 FYNNEI. V was clipped by 7 bases and J by 0 bases, with 12 bases between them. This CDR3 is built from 14 residues. CDR3 loop: CASTGARYQETQYF. The CDR3 region has the DNA TGTGCCAGCACAGGGGCTAGGTACCAAGAGACCCAGTACTTC.

The chain carries TRBV3-1 (or the pseudogene TRBV3-2) and TRBJ1-2, with D perhaps matching TRBD1 (5 bases). The CDR3 has 14 amino acids. Trimming stripped 1 base from V and 5 bases from J, with 11 bases between. CDR1 is LGHDT and CDR2 is YNNKEL in the germline V gene (reference sequence). For the CDR3, the DNA is TGTGCCAGCAGCCAAGTGGGGGGGGAGTATGGCTACACCTTC. It codes for CASSQVGGEYGYTF.

The rearrangement uses TRBV3-1 (or the pseudogene TRBV3-2) and TRBJ1-2; D call uncertain. Trimming took off 0 bases at V and 4 bases at J, with 9 bases between the two ends. Germline CDR1 is LGHDT and CDR2 is YNNKEL (reference sequence). The CDR3 extends over 14 amino acids. CDR3 bases: TGTGCCAGCAGCCAAGATCACTGGAGCTATGGCTACACCTTC. Encoded protein: CASSQDHWSYGYTF.

The genes are TRBV19 and TRBJ1-1, with D tentatively TRBD1 (6 bases). V dropped 9 bases and J dropped 1 base, with 9 bases sitting between them. The germline CDR1 and CDR2 sequences are LNHDA and SQIVND (reference sequence). The CDR3 covers 12 residues. The CDR3 nucleotides are TGTGCCAGCCTGGACAGGAACACTGAAGCTTTCTTT. Its translation is CASLDRNTEAFF.

The chain uses TRBV18 and TRBJ2-6; perhaps TRBD2 as D (5 bases). Trimming removed 5 bases at V and 1 base at J, with 18 bases between. The length of the CDR3 is 18 residues. From germline, CDR1 is KGHSH and CDR2 LQKENI. Written as DNA, the CDR3 is TGTGCCAGCTCATCATTCGTGGGTCGGGGTTCTGGGGCCAACGTCCTGACTTTC. Its translation is CASSSFVGRGSGANVLTF.

This chain joins TRBV5-6 and TRBJ2-1; 8 nucleotides align to TRBD2. Germline assignment: CDR1 SGHDT and CDR2 YYEEEE. The CDR3 has 12 residues. V shed 4 bases and J 10 bases; nucleotides not matched to a gene: 4. This CDR3 reads CASSGSSGEQFF. In DNA form, the CDR3 reads TGTGCCAGCAGCGGGTCTAGCGGGGAGCAGTTCTTC.

The CDR3 sequence is CASSPSLGGDYNEQFF. CDR3 coding DNA: TGTGCCAGCAGCCCCTCCCTGGGGGGGGACTACAATGAGCAGTTCTTC. The chain carries TRBV7-3 and TRBJ2-1; 7 bases are a match to TRBD2. V gave up 5 bases and J gave up 3 bases; unmatched junction bases: 10. Per germline, CDR1 SGHTA and CDR2 FQGTGA. The CDR3 is 16 residues long.

The rearrangement links TRBV24-1 to TRBJ1-2, with 7 bases lining up with TRBD1. The CDR3 loop spans 14 amino acids. Germline CDR1 KGHDR, CDR2 SFDVKD. The ends lost 3 bases at V and 2 bases at J; junction bases unmatched: 2. The CDR3 is CATSDRGQNYGYTF. CDR3 coding DNA: TGTGCCACCAGTGATCGGGGACAGAACTATGGCTACACCTTC.

V usage is TRBV7-9 and J usage is TRBJ2-5; D unresolved. V was trimmed by 5 bases and J by 0 bases, leaving 16 bases between them. The CDR3 loop spans 16 amino acids. Germline V CDR1 and CDR2: SEHNR, FQNEAQ (reference sequence). The CDR3 DNA reads TGTGCCAGCAGCCCCCTTAAATCGTTAAACCAAGAGACCCAGTACTTC. It yields the protein CASSPLKSLNQETQYF.

The J gene is TRBJ2-3, the V gene TRBV21-1; the table's D call of TRBD2 was not tested on the DNA. TRBV21-1 has pseudogene status. The CDR3 is 16 amino acids. CDR3 in amino acids: CASSKARGDWNDTQYF. The CDR3 nucleotides read TGTGCCAGCAGCAAAGCGCGGGGGGACTGGAACGATACGCAGTATTTT.

In its sample, this clone was seen once. The J gene is TRBJ2-2, the V gene TRBV10-2; 9 nucleotides match TRBD1. Germline lookup yields CDR1 WSHSY and CDR2 SAAADI. This CDR3 is 13 amino acids long. Losses at the gene ends were 6 bases for V and 5 bases for J; bases not matched to a gene: 1. In nucleotides, the CDR3 is TGCGCCAGCAGGGACAGGGGAACCGGGGAGCTGTTTTTT. Translation: CASRDRGTGELFF.

The rearrangement links TRBV5-4 to TRBJ2-3, with D maybe TRBD1 (5 bases). Looked up from germline, CDR1 is SGHNT and CDR2 is YYREEE (reference sequence). The CDR3 spans 13 residues. The CDR3 region has the DNA TGTGTTATAGGGGTTTTAAATACAGATACGCAGTATTTT. As protein: CVIGVLNTDTQYF.

The CDR3 DNA is TGTGCCAGCAGCCAAGGGTCTGAGACTGGATTCAATGAGCAGTTCTTC. Residues: CASSQGSETGFNEQFF. V usage is TRBV4-2 and J usage is TRBJ2-1; D gene ambiguous. The CDR3 totals 16 residues. Germline-derived CDR1 and CDR2 are LGHNA and YNFKEQ. V shed 1 base and J shed 6 bases, with 16 bases lying between them.

The chain joins TRBV19 to TRBJ1-6, with TRBD1 matching over 8 bases. Germline V lookup: CDR1 LNHDA, CDR2 SQIVND (reference sequence). The length of the CDR3 is 14 residues. The V gene end was trimmed by 5 bases and the J gene end by 10 bases; junction bases not matched to a gene: 7. The CDR3 DNA reads TGTGCCAGTAGTGTGGACAGGGTGGGATCACCCCTCCACTTT. Amino acid sequence: CASSVDRVGSPLHF.

Concerning this clone: Other nucleotide sequences from this sample produce the same CDR3. The chain uses TRBV2 and TRBJ1-5, with a possible D match to TRBD1 (6 bases). This CDR3 has 14 residues. V dropped 4 bases and J dropped 3 bases, with 10 bases sitting between them. CDR1 and CDR2 (germline): SNHLY, FYNNEI. The CDR3 bases are TGTGCCAGCAGTGTTAGACAGGCCAATCAGCCCCAGCATTTT. Amino acids: CASSVRQANQPQHF.

The rearrangement links TRBV4-1 to TRBJ2-3; 7 bases are shared with TRBD2. CDR3 length equals 14 residues. J lost 2 bases, V lost 4 bases, and 3 bases had no gene match. Germline V lookup: CDR1 MGHRA, CDR2 YSYEKL. The CDR3 protein is CASSPRDYTDTQYF. The CDR3 region has the DNA TGCGCCAGCAGCCCCCGGGACTACACAGATACGCAGTATTTT.

The chain employs TRBV27 and TRBJ1-2, with D possibly TRBD1 on 6 matching bases. The germline V gene has CDR1 MNHEY and CDR2 SMNVEV (reference sequence). V shed 1 base and J shed 6 bases, with 21 bases lying between them. CDR3 size: 17 residues. As DNA, the CDR3 is TGTGCCAGCAGTTTATTTTCGGGGCAGGGGTTTATTGATGGCTACACCTTC. Translated, it gives CASSLFSGQGFIDGYTF.

This chain links TRBV6-4 with TRBJ1-6; a possible D gene is TRBD1 (5 bases). The germline V gene has CDR1 MRHNA and CDR2 SNTAGT. The V end was cut by 5 bases, the J end by 3 bases, with 11 bases between. This CDR3 is 15 amino acids long. CDR3 coding DNA: TGTGCCAGCAGTTTAATGGGGGGCTATAATTCACCCCTCCACTTT. Translating gives CASSLMGGYNSPLHF.

This chain connects TRBV18 to TRBJ1-1; TRBD1 might be the D (6 bases). The germline gives CDR1 KGHSH, CDR2 LQKENI. Trimming shortened V by 6 bases and J by 3 bases, and 11 bases separated the two germline ends. This CDR3 has 13 amino acids. The CDR3 loop reads CASSPNRDTEAFF. The CDR3 coding sequence is TGTGCCAGCTCGCCCAACAGGGACACTGAAGCTTTCTTT. Drawing the rest from reference TRBV18 and TRBJ1-1, the complete variable domain is NAGVMQNPRHLVRRRGQEARLRCSPMKGHSHVYWYRQLPEEGLKFMVYLQKENIIDESGMPKERFSAEFPKEGPSILRIQQVVRGDSAAYFCASSPNRDTEAFFGQGTRLTVV.

The rearrangement joins TRBV7-9 to TRBJ1-6, with D possibly TRBD1 on 6 matching bases. This CDR3 has 17 residues. The ends were cut back, 2 bases at V and 10 bases at J, with 21 bases in the middle. Germline CDR1 is SEHNR and CDR2 is FQNEAQ (reference sequence). In DNA, the CDR3 is TGTGCCAGCAGCTTAAGAAGCTCTTACTCTGGGGGCTCACCCCTCCACTTT. Translated: CASSLRSSYSGGSPLHF.

CDR3 in DNA: TGTGCCACCAGTGAAATACAGGGGGCGGGAGATACGCAGTATTTT. Translated, it gives CATSEIQGAGDTQYF. The rearrangement joins TRBV24-1 to TRBJ2-3; TRBD1 aligns across 9 bases. This CDR3 is 15 amino acids long. The junction had 6 bases not matched to a gene; V was cut back by 4 bases and J by 5 bases. CDR1 and CDR2 (germline): KGHDR, SFDVKD.

This sequence joins TRBV19 and TRBJ1-5, with D perhaps TRBD1 (6 bases). Germline V gene lookup returns CDR1 LNHDA and CDR2 SQIVND (reference sequence). The CDR3 is made up of 15 amino acids. V lost 5 bases and J lost 4, with 15 bases in between. The CDR3 region has the DNA TGTGCCAGTAGTTTTGAGGGACATCTAAATCAGCCCCAGCATTTT. As protein: CASSFEGHLNQPQHF.